A single sample is the source of the 20 T cell receptor beta chains below, sequenced in a study of T cell repertoires in cytomegalovirus infection (dated by TCRdb to between 2018 and 2020). Instrument on record: Illumina HiSeq 1500. Clones were called with MiXCR by TCRdb after fastp trimmed the public reads at Q25, and only in-frame beta chains were retained. For every CDR3 protein sequence, its rows merge into one entry that carries the most common genes and DNA. Across this sample there are under 850,000 distinct CDR3 sequences, with about a third seen only once. The biggest ten clones account for around 2.8% of the sample. Sequencing used PBMCs. The receptor set was obtained from a human donor in good health (CMV status not recorded). Some clones in this sample may be carry-over from other donors' samples.

This chain joins TRBV6-1 and TRBJ1-5; tentatively, D is TRBD1 (5 bases). Trimming removed 3 bases at V and 4 bases at J, with 13 bases between. Germline CDR1 and CDR2: MNHNS and SASEGT. This CDR3 comprises 15 residues. The CDR3: CASSDSGLLNQPQHF. The CDR3 DNA follows: TGTGCCAGCAGTGATTCGGGACTGTTGAATCAGCCCCAGCATTTT.

This rearrangement joins TRBV19 to TRBJ1-5; D gene uncertain. From germline, CDR1 is LNHDA and CDR2 SQIVND (reference sequence). V lost 5 bases and J lost 4, with 15 bases in between. This CDR3 has 15 amino acids. The CDR3 DNA reads as TGTGCCAGTAGTTTGGAATTCGGGATAAATCAGCCCCAGCATTTT. This encodes CASSLEFGINQPQHF. Full variable domain (missing parts from reference TRBV19 and TRBJ1-5): DGGITQSPKYLFRKEGQNVTLSCEQNLNHDAMYWYRQDPGQGLRLIYYSQIVNDFQKGDIAEGYSVSREKKESFPLTVTSAQKNPTAFYLCASSLEFGINQPQHFGDGTRLSIL.

A remark on this clonotype: The conserved final phenylalanine or tryptophan is absent from the CDR3, which likely points to a read error. This rearrangement joins TRBV20-1 to TRBJ2-7; D remains ambiguous. V gave up 3 bases and J gave up 3 bases, with 12 bases separating them. The germline V gene encodes CDR1 DFQATT and CDR2 SNEGSKA (reference sequence). The CDR3 spans 13 residues. DNA for the CDR3: TGCAGTGCTAGCGGTGACACGATCTACGAGCAGTACTTA. Translation: CSASGDTIYEQYL.

The table lists this clonotype with a few counts. V gene TRBV28 combines with J gene TRBJ1-1; D not certain. Germline V gives CDR1 MDHEN, CDR2 SYDVKM. The length of the CDR3 is 13 residues. The V end lost 8 bases, the J end lost 0 bases, and 10 bases lay between the germline ends. The CDR3 DNA follows: TGTGCCAGCCGACTCAACGTGAACACTGAAGCTTTCTTT. Its translation is CASRLNVNTEAFF.

This clonotype was seen a handful of times. The chain employs TRBV14 and TRBJ2-3; unclear D gene. Deletions cut 0 bases from V and 2 bases from J, with 12 bases between. Germline CDR1 SGHDN, CDR2 FVKESK. The CDR3 has 16 amino acids. CDR3 nucleotides: TGTGCCAGCAGCCAAGAACCCACATTCCCCACAGATACGCAGTATTTT. It specifies CASSQEPTFPTDTQYF. The whole variable domain, remainder taken from reference TRBV14 and TRBJ2-3, is EAGVTQFPSHSVIEKGQTVTLRCDPISGHDNLYWYRRVMGKEIKFLLHFVKESKQDESGMPNNRFLAERTGGTYSTLKVQPAELEDSGVYFCASSQEPTFPTDTQYFGPGTRLTVL.

The sample holds a few counts of this clonotype. This chain joins TRBV28 and TRBJ1-6; D unclear. Trimming left V 5 bases short and J 7 bases short, with 12 bases between. This CDR3 contains 14 residues. CDR1 is MDHEN, CDR2 SYDVKM, per germline. The CDR3 bases are TGTGCCAGCAGTAGCCTTCAGGTCAATTCACCCCTCCACTTT. Its translation: CASSSLQVNSPLHF.

On this clonotype itself: A read error may produce the germline difference seen at one junction end. The CDR3 loop reads CDSSLRGLETQYF. The CDR3 DNA sequence: TGTGACAGCAGTTTGAGAGGTCTGGAGACCCAGTACTTC. This chain joins TRBV12-3 or TRBV12-4 and TRBJ2-5, with D unclear. This CDR3 has 13 amino acids.

This clonotype has just a few counts. The chain recombines TRBV7-9 with TRBJ1-1; possibly TRBD1 for D (5 bases). V lost 5 bases and J lost 0, with 10 bases in between. The CDR3 consists of 14 residues. Per germline, CDR1 SEHNR and CDR2 FQNEAQ (reference sequence). CDR3 DNA sequence: TGTGCCAGCAGCACCCCAGGGTTGAACACTGAAGCTTTCTTT. Translated, it gives CASSTPGLNTEAFF.

The chain carries TRBV4-1 and TRBJ1-5; no clear D. This CDR3 spans 14 amino acids. The germline CDR1 and CDR2 sequences are MGHRA and YSYEKL. Trimming left V 0 bases short and J 12 bases short, with 15 bases between. Written as DNA, the CDR3 is TGCGCCAGCAGCCAAGATCAGGAGTCGGTACGCCAGCATTTT. Residues: CASSQDQESVRQHF.

This clonotype came up a few times. The V and J genes are TRBV7-9 and TRBJ2-3, with a weak D call TRBD2 (5 bases). Per germline, CDR1 SEHNR and CDR2 FQNEAQ (reference sequence). Trimming removed 0 bases from V and 7 bases from J, with 11 bases in between. The CDR3 contains 14 residues. The CDR3 coding sequence is TGTGCCAGCAGCTTAGCGGGGAGATCGAATACGCAGTATTTT. Its translation: CASSLAGRSNTQYF.

V gene TRBV10-3 combines with J gene TRBJ1-2; D not certain. There are 13 residues in the CDR3. Germline CDR1 and CDR2: ENHRY and SYGVKD. Trimming removed 5 bases at V and 6 bases at J, with 13 bases between. CDR3 protein: CAISPDGSNGYTF. Here the CDR3 DNA reads TGTGCCATCAGTCCCGACGGGTCTAATGGCTACACCTTC.

The V and J genes are TRBV11-2 and TRBJ2-1; 9 positions agree with TRBD1. The CDR3 consists of 17 residues. Trimming at V came to 0 bases and at J to 4 bases, leaving 7 bases not matched to a gene. CDR1 and CDR2 from the germline V gene are SGHAT and FQNNGV. The CDR3 DNA reads as TGTGCCAGCAGCTTAGATGGACAGGGGCGTCCATACAATGAGCAGTTCTTC. Its protein is CASSLDGQGRPYNEQFF.

Only a few counts were recorded for this clonotype. The genes are TRBV28 and TRBJ1-1; D gene ambiguous. The CDR3 is 14 amino acids. Germline V lookup: CDR1 MDHEN, CDR2 SYDVKM. V was shortened by 3 bases and J by 1 base, with 9 bases between the two germline ends. The CDR3 DNA follows: TGTGCCAGCAGTTTTCAACTCACGAACACTGAAGCTTTCTTT. Protein sequence: CASSFQLTNTEAFF.

In this sample, this clonotype turned up a few times. The chain uses TRBV29-1 and TRBJ1-1; D is undetermined. This CDR3 is 13 amino acids long. Germline values: CDR1 SQVTM, CDR2 ANQGSEA. The V end lost 4 bases, the J end lost 0 bases, and 9 bases lay between the germline ends. The CDR3 here is CSVVGQVNTEAFF. CDR3 DNA sequence: TGCAGCGTTGTAGGGCAGGTGAACACTGAAGCTTTCTTT. Based on the CDR3 plus reference TRBV29-1 and TRBJ1-1, the full variable domain is SAVISQKPSRDICQRGTSLTIQCQVDSQVTMMFWYRQQPGQSLTLIATANQGSEATYESGFVIDKFPISRPNLTFSTLTVSNMSPEDSSIYLCSVVGQVNTEAFFGQGTRLTVV.

This rearrangement joins TRBV7-2 to TRBJ2-4; 10 nucleotides line up with TRBD1. The V and J ends lost 3 bases and 0 bases, in that order; junction bases with no gene match: 2. This CDR3 is built from 16 residues. Germline V gene lookup returns CDR1 SGHTA and CDR2 FQGNSA. CDR3 residues: CASSFGQGVAKNIQYF. DNA of the CDR3: TGTGCCAGCAGCTTTGGACAGGGGGTAGCCAAAAACATTCAGTACTTC.

The J gene is TRBJ2-3, the V gene TRBV6-1; no definite D call. Per germline, CDR1 MNHNS and CDR2 SASEGT. The CDR3 length is 13 residues. V was cut by 6 bases and J by 0 bases, with 7 bases left in between. The CDR3 coding sequence is TGTGCCAGCAGGGTCTCGAGCACAGATACGCAGTATTTT. Translation: CASRVSSTDTQYF.

Many counts were recorded for this clonotype. This chain links TRBV7-9 with TRBJ2-7, with D possibly TRBD1 on 5 matching bases. CDR1 is SEHNR and CDR2 is FQNEAQ in the germline V gene (reference sequence). V lost 5 bases to trimming and J lost 4 bases, with 9 bases between them. The CDR3 has 12 amino acids. The CDR3 nucleotides read TGTGCCAGCAGCCCTACAGGATACGAGCAGTACTTC. Translating gives CASSPTGYEQYF. The variable domain in full, completed from reference TRBV7-9 and TRBJ2-7, reads DTGVSQNPRHKITKRGQNVTFRCDPISEHNRLYWYRQTLGQGPEFLTYFQNEAQLEKSRLLSDRFSAERPKGSFSTLEIQRTEQGDSAMYLCASSPTGYEQYFGPGTRLTVT.

This chain connects TRBV28 to TRBJ2-7; TRBD2 matches 8 bases. This CDR3 contains 18 residues. The V segment lost 4 bases and the J segment 6 bases; nucleotides outside the gene matches: 20. The V gene's germline CDR1 is MDHEN and CDR2 SYDVKM. The CDR3 sequence: CASSSHLAGSGGTGEQYF. The CDR3 region has the DNA TGTGCCAGCAGTTCACATTTGGCGGGGAGCGGGGGAACTGGCGAGCAGTACTTC.

This chain links TRBV12-3 or TRBV12-4 with TRBJ2-7, with TRBD1 matching over 9 bases. After removal of 5 bases from V and 2 bases from J, the junction contained 4 bases not matched to a gene. The CDR3 contains 14 residues. CDR3 sequence (DNA): TGTGCCAGCAGTACTGGGGACAGGGCCTACGAGCAGTACTTC. Translated, it gives CASSTGDRAYEQYF.

This clonotype was recorded a few times. The CDR3 here is CASSFGTGKYANQPQHF. The CDR3 DNA is TGTGCCAGCAGCTTCGGGACAGGGAAGTATGCCAATCAGCCCCAGCATTTT. The chain links TRBV7-8 to TRBJ1-5; TRBD1 agrees at 9 bases. Trimming cost V 3 bases and J 3 bases; bases outside gene matches: 9. The CDR3 totals 17 residues. Germline assignment: CDR1 SGHVS and CDR2 FQNEAQ.